This T cell receptor beta chain was identified in a study of response to subunit inactivated influenza vaccine. Study-wide points: Authors suggested few new T cells are recruited by each seasonal influenza vaccination.

This CDR3 spans 10 amino acids. V lost 7 bases and J lost 3, with 6 bases in between. The germline gives CDR1 DFQATT, CDR2 SNEGSKA (reference sequence). TCRdb fed the RT-PCR reads into MiXCR, producing one record per CDR3 protein. The repertoire consists of over 650,000 distinct CDR3 sequences, with around a sixth occurring once and the leading ten covering under 13%. To note about this clonotype: Its specificity is not known.

This TCR was recovered from a man aged 50 or older who received an inactivated influenza vaccine. This specimen was PBMCs from blood, taken 4 to 6 days after vaccination. The chain carries TRBV20-1 and TRBJ2-5, with a tentative D call TRBD1 (6 bases). The DNA of the CDR3 is TGCAGTGAGGGGGAAGAGACCCAGTACTTC. It codes for CSEGEETQYF.